One sample yielded the 5 T cell receptor beta chains listed below, sequenced in a study of T cells in Graves' hyperthyroidism and ophthalmopathy. Researchers took RNA transcripts and amplified the TCR beta CDR3 regions from them. The HTBI primer set served for first-round RT-PCR of the TCR CDR3. TCRdb re-called the multiplex PCR reads with MiXCR, one entry per CDR3 protein. The repertoire consists of under 800,000 distinct CDR3 sequences, with 12% to 15% occurring once and the leading ten covering roughly 10%. Material: blood. These receptors were collected from a woman younger than 30 with Graves' hyperthyroidism.

This clonotype was seen a single time. V is TRBV4-1 and J is TRBJ2-2; TRBD2 aligns across 7 bases. Per the germline V gene, CDR1 is MGHRA and CDR2 is YSYEKL. Trimming took 1 base from V and 5 from J; bases not matched to a gene: 7. The CDR3 is 16 residues long. CDR3 residues: CASSQVREFGTGELFF. DNA for the CDR3: TGCGCCAGCAGCCAAGTGCGGGAGTTTGGAACCGGGGAGCTGTTTTTT.

This clonotype showed up many times. V and J are TRBV6-1 and TRBJ1-2, with 7 bases aligning to TRBD1. V gave up 5 bases and J gave up 0 bases; unmatched junction bases: 12. Germline CDR1 is MNHNS and CDR2 is SASEGT. This CDR3 spans 17 amino acids. CDR3 protein: CASSLWAGGYSNYGYTF. The CDR3 DNA reads TGTGCCAGCAGTTTATGGGCAGGGGGATATTCTAACTATGGCTACACCTTC.

Many counts were recorded for this clonotype. This chain joins TRBV5-1 and TRBJ1-1; no clear D gene. V was clipped by 5 bases and J by 0 bases, with 11 bases between them. CDR3 size: 14 residues. CDR1 and CDR2 (germline): SGHRS, YFSETQ. In DNA form, the CDR3 reads TGCGCCAGCAGAACCGGGCCCTTGAACACTGAAGCTTTCTTT. It yields the protein CASRTGPLNTEAFF.

This clonotype occurred many times. The rearrangement joins TRBV4-1 to TRBJ1-5; a weak D match, TRBD1 (5 bases). The germline CDR1 and CDR2 sequences are MGHRA and YSYEKL. This CDR3 contains 17 residues. V gave up 3 bases and J gave up 3 bases, with 18 bases separating them. The chain's CDR3 is CASSHGGRTMYNQPQHF. CDR3 bases: TGCGCCAGCAGCCACGGGGGGAGGACCATGTACAATCAGCCCCAGCATTTT.

This clonotype appeared many times. The V gene is TRBV11-3, the J gene TRBJ2-1; 8 nucleotides line up with TRBD2. The CDR3 spans 15 residues. Germline loops: CDR1 SGHNT, CDR2 YENEEA. V dropped 5 bases and J dropped 8; count of bases not matched to a gene: 11. As DNA, the CDR3 is TGTGCCAGCAGCCGACGTACGGGAGCGGGGGATGAGCAGTTCTTC. This sequence encodes CASSRRTGAGDEQFF.